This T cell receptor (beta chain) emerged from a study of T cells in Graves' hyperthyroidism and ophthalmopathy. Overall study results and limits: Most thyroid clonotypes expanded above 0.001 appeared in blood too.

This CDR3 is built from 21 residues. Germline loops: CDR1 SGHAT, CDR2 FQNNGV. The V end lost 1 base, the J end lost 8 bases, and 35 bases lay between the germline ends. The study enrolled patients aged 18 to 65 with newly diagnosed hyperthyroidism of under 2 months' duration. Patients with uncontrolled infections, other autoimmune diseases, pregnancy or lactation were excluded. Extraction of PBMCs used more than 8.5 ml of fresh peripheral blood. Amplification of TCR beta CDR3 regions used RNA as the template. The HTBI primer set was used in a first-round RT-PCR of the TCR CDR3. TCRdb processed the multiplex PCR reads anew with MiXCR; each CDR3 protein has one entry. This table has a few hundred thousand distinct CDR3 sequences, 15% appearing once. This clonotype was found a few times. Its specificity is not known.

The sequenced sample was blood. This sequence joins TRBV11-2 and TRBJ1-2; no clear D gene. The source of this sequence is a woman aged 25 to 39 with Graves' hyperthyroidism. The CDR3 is CASSLGPATVTQIWPPGGYTF. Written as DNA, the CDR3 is TGTGCCAGCAGCTTAGGCCCAGCGACGGTAACTCAAATTTGGCCCCCTGGGGGCTACACCTTC.